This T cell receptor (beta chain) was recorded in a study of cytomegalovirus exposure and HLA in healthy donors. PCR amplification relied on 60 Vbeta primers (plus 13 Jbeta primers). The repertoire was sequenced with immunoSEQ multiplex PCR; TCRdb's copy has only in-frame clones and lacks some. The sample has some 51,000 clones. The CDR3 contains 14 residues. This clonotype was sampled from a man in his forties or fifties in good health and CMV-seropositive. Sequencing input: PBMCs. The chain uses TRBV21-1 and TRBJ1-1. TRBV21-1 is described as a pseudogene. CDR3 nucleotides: TGTGCCAGCAGCATAAAAGGGGGGGGCACTGAAGCTTTCTTT. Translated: CASSIKGGGTEAFF.